These 13 T cell receptor beta chains were sequenced from one sample in a study of blood T cell repertoires in COVID-19 (dated by TCRdb to about 2020). Receptors were amplified or captured by the immunoSEQ multiplex PCR assay. The table comes from immuneACCESS by way of TCRdb, which keeps in-frame sequences with V and J called. Part of the clones is missing from these tables; in studies checked, under half for an unresolved V gene and the rest for unknown reasons. Recorded for this sample are about 89,000 clones; roughly 78% of them occurred a single time. Approximately 15% of the sample lies in the top ten. Material: peripheral blood. These receptors all stem from a woman aged 80 or over with acute or convalescent COVID-19.

The sample holds a few counts of this clone. The chain carries TRBV2 and TRBJ1-2; a weak D match, TRBD1 (6 bases). This CDR3 contains 14 residues. The germline V and J ends were trimmed by 6 bases and 0 bases, with 11 bases remaining between them. The germline gives CDR1 SNHLY, CDR2 FYNNEI. CDR3 amino acids: CASSVQGSNYGYTF. In DNA form, the CDR3 reads TGTGCCAGCAGCGTACAGGGCTCTAACTATGGCTACACCTTC.

The J gene is TRBJ1-3, the V gene TRBV19, with 9 bases matching TRBD1. CDR1 and CDR2 (germline): LNHDA, SQIVND (reference sequence). CDR3 length equals 15 residues. Trimming cost V 4 bases and J 3 bases; bases outside gene matches: 4. The DNA for the CDR3 is TGTGCCAGTAGTACGGGACAGGGATATGGAAACACCATATATTTT. This encodes CASSTGQGYGNTIYF. Full variable domain (rest looked up from reference TRBV19 and TRBJ1-3): DGGITQSPKYLFRKEGQNVTLSCEQNLNHDAMYWYRQDPGQGLRLIYYSQIVNDFQKGDIAEGYSVSREKKESFPLTVTSAQKNPTAFYLCASSTGQGYGNTIYFGEGSWLTVV.

The chain links TRBV18 to TRBJ1-6; perhaps TRBD1 as D (6 bases). From germline, CDR1 is KGHSH and CDR2 LQKENI. V lost 3 bases and J lost 7, with 10 bases in between. This CDR3 spans 14 amino acids. The CDR3 DNA sequence: TGTGCCAGCTCACCGGGACAACTAAATTCACCCCTCCACTTT. It is translated as CASSPGQLNSPLHF.

This clone was observed a few times. The V gene is TRBV5-4, the J gene TRBJ1-4; D is unclear. The ends were cut back, 0 bases at V and 10 bases at J, with 10 bases in the middle. There are 13 residues in the CDR3. Germline values: CDR1 SGHNT, CDR2 YYREEE (reference sequence). The CDR3 bases are TGTGCCAGCAGCTTGGTATCCGAGGGAAAACTGTTTTTT. This gives the protein CASSLVSEGKLFF.

This chain joins TRBV19 and TRBJ2-4; D gene ambiguous. V was trimmed by 5 bases and J by 3 bases, leaving 14 bases between them. CDR1 is LNHDA and CDR2 is SQIVND in the germline V gene (reference sequence). This CDR3 is 15 amino acids long. CDR3 sequence (DNA): TGTGCCAGTAGTTCGGTGAGGAGAGGCAAAAACATTCAGTACTTC. It is translated as CASSSVRRGKNIQYF.

This rearrangement joins TRBV5-6 to TRBJ2-7; possibly TRBD1 for D (5 bases). V was shortened by 3 bases and J by 4 bases, with 23 bases between the two germline ends. The CDR3 is made up of 17 amino acids. The germline V gene encodes CDR1 SGHDT and CDR2 YYEEEE. CDR3 amino acids: CASSSKPTATVTYEQYF. Written as DNA, the CDR3 is TGTGCCAGCAGCTCAAAGCCGACAGCCACCGTAACATACGAGCAGTACTTC.

This clone was recorded once. This chain joins TRBV19 and TRBJ2-1; TRBD2 matches 7 bases. V shed 6 bases, J shed 6 bases, and the junction held 14 bases outside the gene matches. Germline V CDR1 and CDR2: LNHDA, SQIVND (reference sequence). The CDR3 covers 16 residues. The CDR3 spells CASSQGGFRRGNEQFF. In nucleotides, the CDR3 is TGTGCCAGTAGCCAGGGAGGGTTTCGTAGGGGCAATGAGCAGTTCTTC.

The genes are TRBV7-9 and TRBJ2-7; 7 bases fit TRBD2. V was clipped by 5 bases and J by 4 bases; unmatched bases: 5. The CDR3 length is 13 residues. Per germline, CDR1 SEHNR and CDR2 FQNEAQ (reference sequence). The CDR3: CASSRGGLYEQYF. The DNA for the CDR3 is TGTGCCAGCAGCCGGGGAGGGTTGTACGAGCAGTACTTC.

The rearrangement links TRBV19 to TRBJ1-5; TRBD1 aligns across 12 bases. With 6 bases clipped from V and 5 bases from J, the junction kept 5 bases outside the gene matches. CDR1 and CDR2 (germline): LNHDA, SQIVND (reference sequence). The CDR3 is 15 residues long. The CDR3 DNA follows: TGTGCCAGTAGGTACGGGACAGGGGGCGATCAGCCCCAGCATTTT. Its protein product is CASRYGTGGDQPQHF.

The chain joins TRBV18 to TRBJ1-2; tentative D call: TRBD1 (6 bases). V dropped 0 bases and J dropped 4 bases, with 9 bases sitting between them. This CDR3 has 14 residues. The germline CDR1 and CDR2 sequences are KGHSH and LQKENI. The CDR3 nucleotides read TGTGCCAGCTCACCACCTACCAGGGGCTATGGCTACACCTTC. Its protein product is CASSPPTRGYGYTF.

This clone was seen only a few times. V is TRBV6-5 and J is TRBJ1-2; D unclear. V was cut by 5 bases and J by 5 bases, with 12 bases left in between. Germline V gene sequence: CDR1 MNHEY, CDR2 SVGAGI. The CDR3 is 13 amino acids. The chain's CDR3 is CASSHEAHYGYTF. The CDR3 nucleotides read TGTGCCAGCAGTCATGAGGCCCATTATGGCTACACCTTC.

The chain is built from TRBV6-5 and TRBJ2-7, with 11 bases identical to TRBD2. Germline V gene data show CDR1 as MNHEY and CDR2 as SVGAGI. Trimming took 7 bases from V and 6 from J; bases not matched to a gene: 11. The CDR3 is 15 amino acids. CDR3 coding DNA: TGTGCCAGCACCCCGCTTAGCGGGGGGGGAGGCGAGCAGTACTTC. As protein: CASTPLSGGGGEQYF.

The V call is TRBV5-6, the J call TRBJ2-3, with TRBD2 matching 7 bases. Germline V gene lookup returns CDR1 SGHDT and CDR2 YYEEEE. V dropped 9 bases and J dropped 1; count of bases not matched to a gene: 8. The CDR3 is 14 residues long. The CDR3 here is CATRTSGGTDTQYF. DNA for the CDR3: TGTGCCACTCGGACCAGCGGGGGCACAGATACGCAGTATTTT.